The 3 T cell receptor beta chains presented below share a single source sample, sequenced in a study of metastatic and nonmetastatic thyroid tumors. Through MiXCR, TCRdb re-clonotyped the PCR reads. The sample shows about 69,000 clones, 12% to 15% of them seen only once. Thyroid surgery had not been preceded by any treatment in any patient. The sequenced sample was blood. These receptors all stem from a male donor with papillary thyroid cancer or a benign thyroid nodule (not recorded which). Some clones in this sample may be carry-over from other donors' samples.

This clone was counted a few times. One end of the junction does not line up with germline, which may come from a read error. The J gene is TRBJ2-2, the V gene TRBV27; D not certain. Germline V gene lookup returns CDR1 MNHEY and CDR2 SMNVEV (reference sequence). The length of the CDR3 is 12 residues. Here the CDR3 reads CAGSYWAGELFF. As DNA, the CDR3 is TGTGCCGGCAGTTATTGGGCCGGGGAGCTGTTTTTT.

This clone was seen repeatedly, ten times or more. The chain combines TRBV27 with TRBJ1-2; TRBD1 aligns across 8 bases. The germline CDR1 and CDR2 sequences are MNHEY and SMNVEV (reference sequence). V gave up 6 bases and J gave up 4 bases; unmatched junction bases: 4. The CDR3 has 13 amino acids. CDR3: CASRDRESYGYTF. The CDR3 DNA reads as TGTGCCAGCAGGGACAGGGAAAGCTATGGCTACACCTTC.

This clone was observed at least ten times. This chain uses TRBV7-9 with TRBJ2-5; perhaps TRBD1 as D (6 bases). The V end was cut by 6 bases, the J end by 4 bases, with 18 bases between. Germline CDR1 reads SEHNR; CDR2 reads FQNEAQ (reference sequence). The CDR3 contains 15 residues. CDR3 residues: CASRSSGTPGETQYF. The CDR3 bases are TGTGCCAGCAGGTCATCCGGGACACCGGGAGAGACCCAGTACTTC.